One and the same sample provided the 20 T cell receptor beta chains below, sequenced in a study of spatial heterogeneity in lung cancer. Time point: blood at routine non-recurrence follow-up after resection. TCRdb called the 5' RACE reads again in MiXCR, with one record for every CDR3 protein. The sample yields approximately 43,000 distinct CDR3 sequences, approximately 10% seen once. This sample comprised PBMCs, obtained at follow-up. These receptor sequences come from a female donor with early-stage non-small cell lung cancer.

The rearrangement uses TRBV2 and TRBJ2-2; D is unclear. The germline CDR1 and CDR2 sequences are SNHLY and FYNNEI. This CDR3 is 14 amino acids long. Trimming shortened V by 4 bases and J by 0 bases, and 6 bases separated the two germline ends. Written as DNA, the CDR3 is TGTGCCAGCAGTGTTTCACCGAACACCGGGGAGCTGTTTTTT. Protein product: CASSVSPNTGELFF.

This CDR3 reads CASIKSGGYTDTQYF. CDR3 nucleotides: TGTGCCAGCATAAAATCGGGAGGGTACACAGATACGCAGTATTTT. The chain uses TRBV28 and TRBJ2-3, with 8 bases identical to TRBD2. This CDR3 has 15 residues. The V gene's germline CDR1 is MDHEN and CDR2 SYDVKM. V was clipped by 7 bases and J by 2 bases; unmatched bases: 8.

Ten or more counts support this clonotype. The chain is built from TRBV4-1 and TRBJ1-2; 8 positions agree with TRBD1. Per the germline V gene, CDR1 is MGHRA and CDR2 is YSYEKL. CDR3 length: 15 amino acids. Trimming cost V 4 bases and J 0 bases; bases outside gene matches: 4. The CDR3 DNA reads TGCGCCAGCAGCCCGGGGACAGGTACTAACTATGGCTACACCTTC. Residues: CASSPGTGTNYGYTF.

Only a few counts were recorded for this clonotype. V and J are TRBV7-2 and TRBJ1-6; D is uncertain. Trimming left V 5 bases short and J 1 base short, with 9 bases between. The CDR3 has 15 residues. CDR1 SGHTA and CDR2 FQGNSA come from the germline V gene. DNA for the CDR3: TGTGCCAGCAGCCTACGAGGGTCCTATAATTCACCCCTCCACTTT. Protein product: CASSLRGSYNSPLHF.

This clonotype was observed many times. V usage is TRBV7-6 and J usage is TRBJ2-1, with 11 nucleotides matching TRBD1. Germline values: CDR1 SGHVS, CDR2 FNYEAQ. The CDR3 contains 15 residues. V gave up 7 bases and J gave up 5 bases; unmatched junction bases: 7. CDR3 region: CASTPGQGANNEQFF. CDR3 coding DNA: TGTGCCAGCACCCCCGGACAGGGGGCGAACAATGAGCAGTTCTTC.

This clonotype was observed a few times. The V and J genes are TRBV7-9 and TRBJ2-2, with no clear D. Looked up from germline, CDR1 is SEHNR and CDR2 is FQNEAQ (reference sequence). The CDR3 has 10 residues. V lost 8 bases and J lost 4, with 2 bases in between. CDR3 sequence reads: CASATGELFF. CDR3 coding DNA: TGTGCCAGCGCCACCGGGGAGCTGTTTTTT.

The CDR3 DNA reads TGTGCCAGCAGTGTTACAGCAGAGAATTCACCCCTCCACTTT. Translating gives CASSVTAENSPLHF. V usage is TRBV2 and J usage is TRBJ1-6; D uncertain. Germline V gene lookup returns CDR1 SNHLY and CDR2 FYNNEI. Trimming pared 4 bases from V and 7 bases from J, leaving 11 bases between. The CDR3 runs to 14 residues. Together with reference TRBV2 and TRBJ1-6, the CDR3 gives the full variable domain: EPEVTQTPSHQVTQMGQEVILRCVPISNHLYFYWYRQILGQKVEFLVSFYNNEISEKSEIFDDQFSVERPDGSNFTLKIRSTKLEDSAMYFCASSVTAENSPLHFGNGTRLTVT.

This clonotype was counted at least ten times. The rearrangement uses TRBV7-2 and TRBJ1-2; 11 nucleotides line up with TRBD1. The CDR3 extends over 15 amino acids. V was pared by 5 bases and J by 5 bases, with 7 bases of the junction left unmatched. Germline lookup yields CDR1 SGHTA and CDR2 FQGNSA. The CDR3 protein is CASSARTGGRYGYTF. For the CDR3, the DNA is TGTGCCAGCAGCGCCCGGACAGGGGGCCGTTATGGCTACACCTTC.

The chain joins TRBV7-2 to TRBJ1-5; 7 nucleotides line up with TRBD1. The CDR3 consists of 14 residues. With 2 bases clipped from V and 6 bases from J, the junction kept 4 bases outside the gene matches. CDR1 and CDR2 (germline): SGHTA, FQGNSA. CDR3 protein: CASSLNRGVQPQHF. CDR3 nucleotide sequence: TGTGCCAGCAGCTTAAACAGGGGAGTTCAGCCCCAGCATTTT.

This chain joins TRBV11-2 and TRBJ2-5; D is perhaps TRBD1 or TRBD2 (5 bases each). Deletions cut 5 bases from V and 5 bases from J, with 9 bases between. The CDR3 length is 12 residues. Germline loops: CDR1 SGHAT, CDR2 FQNNGV. The CDR3 DNA sequence: TGTGCCAGCAGCGGGGGAATGGAGACCCAGTACTTC. This codes for CASSGGMETQYF.

This clonotype was found a few times. This CDR3 is CASSPLGLDSPLHF. In DNA, the CDR3 is TGCGCCAGCAGTCCCCTTGGACTTGATTCACCCCTCCACTTT. The chain couples TRBV10-2 to TRBJ1-6, with D unresolved. CDR3 length equals 14 residues. The germline V gene encodes CDR1 WSHSY and CDR2 SAAADI. The ends were cut back, 5 bases at V and 8 bases at J, with 13 bases in the middle.

CDR3 protein: CASSDLHPNTEAFF. For the CDR3, the DNA is TGCGCCAGCAGCGACCTACATCCGAACACTGAAGCTTTCTTT. The chain joins TRBV5-1 to TRBJ1-1; D is ambiguous. CDR1 and CDR2 from the germline V gene are SGHRS and YFSETQ. V was shortened by 4 bases and J by 1 base, with 11 bases between the two germline ends. The CDR3 runs to 14 residues.

Notes on this clonotype: In this CDR3 the conserved last residue, phenylalanine or tryptophan, is missing, so a read error is likely. The CDR3 here is CASSAGGFYNEQFI. The CDR3 DNA follows: TGTGCCAGCAGTGCAGGGGGCTTCTACAATGAGCAGTTCATC. The genes are TRBV6-1 and TRBJ2-1, with 8 nucleotides matching TRBD1. Germline CDR1 reads MNHNS; CDR2 reads SASEGT. This CDR3 contains 14 residues. J gave up 3 bases and V 4 bases, and 2 bases lay outside the gene matches.

The chain recombines TRBV12-3 or TRBV12-4 with TRBJ2-1, with D unresolved. The CDR3 totals 14 residues. The V gene lost 2 bases and the J gene lost 0 bases, with 5 bases spanning the gap. CDR3 DNA sequence: TGTGCCAGCAGTTTACAGGACTCCTACAATGAGCAGTTCTTC. Amino acids: CASSLQDSYNEQFF.

The chain couples TRBV28 to TRBJ2-2, with 9 bases lining up with TRBD1. The CDR3 contains 15 residues. Germline V gene lookup returns CDR1 MDHEN and CDR2 SYDVKM. The trim removed 4 bases at V and 6 bases at J, leaving 6 bases unmatched. Here the CDR3 DNA reads TGTGCCAGCAGTTCCCGGGACAGGGATCCCGGGGAGCTGTTTTTT. Its translation is CASSSRDRDPGELFF.

This chain connects TRBV2 to TRBJ1-5; 7 nucleotides align to TRBD1. The CDR3 covers 15 residues. Germline V gives CDR1 SNHLY, CDR2 FYNNEI. The V segment lost 7 bases and the J segment 0 bases; nucleotides outside the gene matches: 6. The CDR3 protein is CASKGQALSNQPQHF. The CDR3, as DNA: TGTGCCAGCAAAGGACAGGCCCTTAGCAATCAGCCCCAGCATTTT.

The chain carries TRBV12-3 or TRBV12-4 and TRBJ2-7, with 9 bases matching TRBD2. The CDR3 totals 13 residues. With 7 bases clipped from V and 5 bases from J, the junction kept 6 bases outside the gene matches. CDR3 protein: CASKQAGGHEQYF. In DNA form, the CDR3 reads TGTGCCAGCAAGCAGGCGGGGGGGCACGAGCAGTACTTC.

This clonotype was counted ten times or more. The chain employs TRBV5-4 and TRBJ2-2; D not resolved. The CDR3 contains 12 residues. V was shortened by 5 bases and J by 7 bases, with 9 bases between the two germline ends. The V gene's germline CDR1 is SGHNT and CDR2 YYREEE (reference sequence). In DNA form, the CDR3 reads TGTGCCAGCAGGCCGGAAAGCGGGGAGCTGTTTTTT. Its translation: CASRPESGELFF.

This clonotype counts as large. The chain links TRBV10-2 to TRBJ2-1; D uncertain. Per the germline V gene, CDR1 is WSHSY and CDR2 is SAAADI. This CDR3 has 13 amino acids. Between the trimmed V and J ends, which lost 4 bases and 6 bases, there was a span of 10 bases. The DNA of the CDR3 is TGCGCCAGCAGTGTTGACCTGGCCAATGAGCAGTTCTTC. Residues: CASSVDLANEQFF.

In its sample, this clonotype was seen many times. The chain carries TRBV20-1 and TRBJ2-2; 8 bases are shared with TRBD1. Germline assignment: CDR1 DFQATT and CDR2 SNEGSKA (reference sequence). The CDR3 has 16 amino acids. The trim removed 4 bases at V and 5 bases at J, leaving 12 bases unmatched. This CDR3 is CSATQMGTGNTGELFF. CDR3 coding DNA: TGCAGTGCTACCCAAATGGGGACAGGAAATACCGGGGAGCTGTTTTTT.